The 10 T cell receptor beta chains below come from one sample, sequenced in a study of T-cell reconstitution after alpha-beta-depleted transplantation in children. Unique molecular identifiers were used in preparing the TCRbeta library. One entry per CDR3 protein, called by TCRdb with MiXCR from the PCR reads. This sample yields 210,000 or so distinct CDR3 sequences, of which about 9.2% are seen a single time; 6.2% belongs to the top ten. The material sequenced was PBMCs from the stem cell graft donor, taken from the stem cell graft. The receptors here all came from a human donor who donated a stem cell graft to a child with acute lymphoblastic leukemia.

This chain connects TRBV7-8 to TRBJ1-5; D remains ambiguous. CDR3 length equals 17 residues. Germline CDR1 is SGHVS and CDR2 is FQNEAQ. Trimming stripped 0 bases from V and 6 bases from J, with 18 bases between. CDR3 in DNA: TGTGCCAGCAGCTTAGCCGGGGTCAGGTTGATCCGTCAGCCCCAGCATTTT. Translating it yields CASSLAGVRLIRQPQHF.

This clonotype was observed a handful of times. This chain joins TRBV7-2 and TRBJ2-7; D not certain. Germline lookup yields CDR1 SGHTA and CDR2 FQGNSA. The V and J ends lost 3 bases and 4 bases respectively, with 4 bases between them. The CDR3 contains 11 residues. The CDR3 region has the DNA TGTGCCAGCAGCTTCTTATACGAGCAGTACTTC. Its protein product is CASSFLYEQYF.

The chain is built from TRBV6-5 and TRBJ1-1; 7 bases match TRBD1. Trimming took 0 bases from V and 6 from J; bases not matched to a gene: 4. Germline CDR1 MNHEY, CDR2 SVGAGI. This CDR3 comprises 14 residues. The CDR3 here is CASSYSQGLPEAFF. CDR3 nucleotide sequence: TGTGCCAGCAGTTACTCACAGGGGTTGCCTGAAGCTTTCTTT.

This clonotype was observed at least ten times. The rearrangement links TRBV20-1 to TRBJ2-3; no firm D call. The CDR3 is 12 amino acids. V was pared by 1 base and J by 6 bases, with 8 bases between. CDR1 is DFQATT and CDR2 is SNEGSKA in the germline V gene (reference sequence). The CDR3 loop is CSARVIDDTQYF. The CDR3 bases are TGCAGTGCTAGAGTAATTGATGATACGCAGTATTTT.

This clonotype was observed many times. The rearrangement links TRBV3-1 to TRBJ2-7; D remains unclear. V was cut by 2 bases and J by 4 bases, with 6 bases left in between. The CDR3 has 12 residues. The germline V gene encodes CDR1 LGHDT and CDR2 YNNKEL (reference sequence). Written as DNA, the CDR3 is TGTGCCAGCAGCCAAAGGCAGTACGAGCAGTACTTC. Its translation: CASSQRQYEQYF.

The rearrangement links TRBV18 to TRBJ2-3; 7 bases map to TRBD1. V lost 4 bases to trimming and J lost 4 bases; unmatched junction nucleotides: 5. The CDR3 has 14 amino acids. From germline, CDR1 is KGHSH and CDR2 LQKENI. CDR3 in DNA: TGTGCCAGCTCACAAGACAGGGATGCAGATACGCAGTATTTT. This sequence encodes CASSQDRDADTQYF.

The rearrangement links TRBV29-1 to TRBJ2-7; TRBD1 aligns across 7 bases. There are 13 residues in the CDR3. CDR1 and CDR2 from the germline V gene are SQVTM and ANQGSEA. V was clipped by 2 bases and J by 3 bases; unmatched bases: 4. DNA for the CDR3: TGCAGCGTTGAATACAGGGGACACTACGAGCAGTACTTC. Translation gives CSVEYRGHYEQYF.

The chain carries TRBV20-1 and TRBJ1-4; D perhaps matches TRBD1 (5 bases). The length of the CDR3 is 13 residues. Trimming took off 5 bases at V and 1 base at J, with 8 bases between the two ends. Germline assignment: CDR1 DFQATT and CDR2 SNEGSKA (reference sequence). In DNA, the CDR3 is TGCAGTGCTGTCGGGGGAACTAATGAAAAACTGTTTTTT. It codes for CSAVGGTNEKLFF.

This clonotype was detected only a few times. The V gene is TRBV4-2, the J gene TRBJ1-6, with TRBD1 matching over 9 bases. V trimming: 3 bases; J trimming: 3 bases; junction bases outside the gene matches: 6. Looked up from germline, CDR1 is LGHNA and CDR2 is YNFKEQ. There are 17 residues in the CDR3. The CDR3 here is CASSQPGTGIYNSPLHF. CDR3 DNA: TGTGCCAGCAGCCAGCCCGGGACAGGGATCTATAATTCACCCCTCCACTTT.

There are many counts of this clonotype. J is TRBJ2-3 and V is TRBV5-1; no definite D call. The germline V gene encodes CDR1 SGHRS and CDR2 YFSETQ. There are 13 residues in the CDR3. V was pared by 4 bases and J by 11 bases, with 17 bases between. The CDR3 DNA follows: TGCGCCAGCAGCCCCCCCTTGGACGGTCAGCAGTATTTT. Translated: CASSPPLDGQQYF.